Listed below are T cell receptor beta chains from one sample, sequenced in a study of a mutant IDH1 vaccine in newly diagnosed glioma. These receptors are not linked to any known antigen. The repertoire was sequenced with immunoSEQ multiplex PCR; TCRdb's copy has only in-frame clones and lacks some. The table includes tens of thousands of clones, 65% to 90% detected once. The material was PBMCs, obtained from a glioma patient whose treatment included an IDH1 peptide vaccine. These receptors were collected from a woman in her forties with glioma. Some clones in this sample may be carry-over from other donors' samples. Each CDR3 is given with its conserved first and last residue. Fields, in order: CDR3 DNA, CDR3 protein, clone size, D gene, V gene, J gene. A D gene is named only where the DNA matches it firmly. Some rows mark clone size as missing; the rest say once, few, many or name a class of expanded clone.

cdr3_nt: TGTGCCATCAGCGTCCTGGCCCCCGGGACAGGGTTCGGAAGCTATGGCTACACCTTC
cdr3_aa: CAISVLAPGTGFGSYGYTF
clone_size: -
d_call: TRBD1
v_call: TRBV10-3
j_call: TRBJ1-2

cdr3_nt: TGCGCCAGCAGCTTGGAACAGAATAATTATGGCTACACCTTC
cdr3_aa: CASSLEQNNYGYTF
clone_size: -
d_call: -
v_call: TRBV5-1
j_call: TRBJ1-2

cdr3_nt: TGTGCCAGCAGTCCCCGGACAGGGGGGAGGTACGAGCAGTACTTC
cdr3_aa: CASSPRTGGRYEQYF
clone_size: -
d_call: TRBD1
v_call: TRBV28
j_call: TRBJ2-7

cdr3_nt: TGTGCCAGCAGCCGCAGGGGGGCTGAAGCTTTCTTT
cdr3_aa: CASSRRGAEAFF
clone_size: -
d_call: TRBD1
v_call: TRBV7-6
j_call: TRBJ1-1

cdr3_nt: TGTGCCAGCAGTTCTACCGGCGGGAGGAACACTGAAGCTTTCTTT
cdr3_aa: CASSSTGGRNTEAFF
clone_size: -
d_call: -
v_call: TRBV6-5
j_call: TRBJ1-1

cdr3_nt: TGTGCCAGCAGCTCGGCCGAGGGCTACTCTGGAAACACCATATATTTT
cdr3_aa: CASSSAEGYSGNTIYF
clone_size: -
d_call: -
v_call: TRBV7-2
j_call: TRBJ1-3

cdr3_nt: TGTGCCAGCAGCTTTGGTATGGCGCCGCTCGTTGGAAACACCATATATTTT
cdr3_aa: CASSFGMAPLVGNTIYF
clone_size: few
d_call: -
v_call: TRBV7-2
j_call: TRBJ1-3

cdr3_nt: TGTGCCAGCAGCTTGGAAGGGCAGAGGCAGCCCCAGCATTTT
cdr3_aa: CASSLEGQRQPQHF
clone_size: -
d_call: -
v_call: TRBV5-6
j_call: TRBJ1-5

cdr3_nt: TGTGCCAGCAGCACCCGGAGGACAGCTGGGGCCAACGTCCTGACTTTC
cdr3_aa: CASSTRRTAGANVLTF
clone_size: -
d_call: -
v_call: TRBV5-6
j_call: TRBJ2-6

cdr3_nt: TGTGCCAGCAGCTGGCAAGGCAGGGCCCTCAAAGATACGCAGTATTTT
cdr3_aa: CASSWQGRALKDTQYF
clone_size: -
d_call: -
v_call: TRBV7-9
j_call: TRBJ2-3

cdr3_nt: TGTGCCAGCAGTTTCATCCGGGAATATGGCTACACCTTC
cdr3_aa: CASSFIREYGYTF
clone_size: -
d_call: -
v_call: TRBV13
j_call: TRBJ1-2

cdr3_nt: TGTGCCAGCAGCCCCGGACAGGGAACGATGAAACCCAATGAGCAGTTCTTC
cdr3_aa: CASSPGQGTMKPNEQFF
clone_size: once
d_call: TRBD1
v_call: TRBV7-6
j_call: TRBJ2-1

cdr3_nt: TGTGCCAGCAGCGCTAGGTTACCGGGACAGTCCTATGGCTACACCTTC
cdr3_aa: CASSARLPGQSYGYTF
clone_size: -
d_call: TRBD1
v_call: TRBV9
j_call: TRBJ1-2

cdr3_nt: TGTGCCACCAGCAGGGCCCCCTCGGGGCAAGAGACCCAGTACTTC
cdr3_aa: CATSRAPSGQETQYF
clone_size: once
d_call: -
v_call: TRBV15
j_call: TRBJ2-5

cdr3_nt: TGCAGCGTTCCGCCCGGGTTCTTC
cdr3_aa: CSVPPGFF
clone_size: -
d_call: -
v_call: TRBV29-1
j_call: TRBJ2-1

cdr3_nt: TGTGCCAGCAGTTGGGACAGCTATGGCTACACCTTC
cdr3_aa: CASSWDSYGYTF
clone_size: -
d_call: TRBD1
v_call: TRBV28
j_call: TRBJ1-2

cdr3_nt: TGTGCCAGCAGCTTAGCGGGAGGGGGGCACTATAATTCACCCCTCCACTTT
cdr3_aa: CASSLAGGGHYNSPLHF
clone_size: -
d_call: -
v_call: TRBV7-8
j_call: TRBJ1-6

cdr3_nt: TGTGCCAGTCCTCGGGACAGGTACCCTAAAAACATTCAGTACTTC
cdr3_aa: CASPRDRYPKNIQYF
clone_size: -
d_call: TRBD1
v_call: TRBV6-5
j_call: TRBJ2-4

cdr3_nt: TGTGCCAGCAGGTCCCGGACAGGGGGCTCCTACAATGAGCAGTTCTTC
cdr3_aa: CASRSRTGGSYNEQFF
clone_size: -
d_call: TRBD1
v_call: TRBV2
j_call: TRBJ2-1

cdr3_nt: TGCGCCAGCAGCGCGACAGGGGACAACTATGGCTACACCTTC
cdr3_aa: CASSATGDNYGYTF
clone_size: -
d_call: TRBD1
v_call: TRBV5-1
j_call: TRBJ1-2

cdr3_nt: TGCGCCAGCAGCTTAGACTGGAGGAGGGTGGAGACCCAGTACTTC
cdr3_aa: CASSLDWRRVETQYF
clone_size: -
d_call: -
v_call: TRBV4-3
j_call: TRBJ2-5

cdr3_nt: TGCGCCAGCAGCCAAGACGGAGGGACGGCCACTGAAGCTTTCTTT
cdr3_aa: CASSQDGGTATEAFF
clone_size: -
d_call: -
v_call: TRBV4-3
j_call: TRBJ1-1

cdr3_nt: TGCGCCAGCAGCCAAGACTATAGGGGTGGGTATGGCTACACCTTC
cdr3_aa: CASSQDYRGGYGYTF
clone_size: few
d_call: -
v_call: TRBV4-3
j_call: TRBJ1-2

cdr3_nt: TGTGCTCAAACCGCAGGGTGGACTAATGAAAAACTGTTTTTT
cdr3_aa: CAQTAGWTNEKLFF
clone_size: few
d_call: -
v_call: TRBV19
j_call: TRBJ1-4

cdr3_nt: TGCGCCAGCAGCCTTCGAACTAGAACGGGGGAGCAGTACTTC
cdr3_aa: CASSLRTRTGEQYF
clone_size: -
d_call: -
v_call: TRBV5-1
j_call: TRBJ2-7

cdr3_nt: TGTGCCAGCAGCCAAGTAGGTGACTTGAAAGAGACCCAGTACTTC
cdr3_aa: CASSQVGDLKETQYF
clone_size: few
d_call: -
v_call: TRBV4-2
j_call: TRBJ2-5

cdr3_nt: TGTGCCAGCAGCTTAGGTGGCCCGGGGGGGGCACAGCCCCAGCATTTT
cdr3_aa: CASSLGGPGGAQPQHF
clone_size: -
d_call: -
v_call: TRBV7-2
j_call: TRBJ1-5

cdr3_nt: TGTGCCAGTAGTCCTCAGACAGGGCCTAATGAAAAACTGTTTTTT
cdr3_aa: CASSPQTGPNEKLFF
clone_size: -
d_call: TRBD1
v_call: TRBV19
j_call: TRBJ1-4

cdr3_nt: TGTGCCAGCCGGCGGGCCCGCAGCGATCAGCCCCAGCATTTT
cdr3_aa: CASRRARSDQPQHF
clone_size: -
d_call: -
v_call: TRBV6-1
j_call: TRBJ1-5

cdr3_nt: TGCGCCAGCAGCCAAGAATCCTCGAGGGGGGGCACAGATACGCAGTATTTT
cdr3_aa: CASSQESSRGGTDTQYF
clone_size: -
d_call: -
v_call: TRBV4-1
j_call: TRBJ2-3

cdr3_nt: TGTGCCAGCGGAACTGAAGCTTTCTTT
cdr3_aa: CASGTEAFF
clone_size: -
d_call: -
v_call: TRBV2
j_call: TRBJ1-1

cdr3_nt: TGTGCCAGCAACCCTAGGACGGCTGGAAACACTGAAGCTTTCTTT
cdr3_aa: CASNPRTAGNTEAFF
clone_size: -
d_call: -
v_call: TRBV27
j_call: TRBJ1-1

cdr3_nt: TGTGCCAGCAGACCCGTTGAGCACAATCAGCCCCAGCATTTT
cdr3_aa: CASRPVEHNQPQHF
clone_size: few
d_call: -
v_call: TRBV6-5
j_call: TRBJ1-5

cdr3_nt: TGCGCCAGCAGCGCCCCAGACCCAGATACGCAGTATTTT
cdr3_aa: CASSAPDPDTQYF
clone_size: -
d_call: -
v_call: TRBV5-1
j_call: TRBJ2-3

cdr3_nt: TGCGCCAGCAGCGTCCTGACTAGACCCCTATCCTACAATGAGCAGTTCTTC
cdr3_aa: CASSVLTRPLSYNEQFF
clone_size: -
d_call: -
v_call: TRBV10-1
j_call: TRBJ2-1

cdr3_nt: TGTGCCAGCAGCCGACGGACAGTGCGGGAGTCGGCCGGGGAGCTGTTTTTT
cdr3_aa: CASSRRTVRESAGELFF
clone_size: few
d_call: -
v_call: TRBV7-3
j_call: TRBJ2-2

cdr3_nt: TGTGCCAGCAGCCCTCTACAAGAGACCCAGTACTTC
cdr3_aa: CASSPLQETQYF
clone_size: -
d_call: -
v_call: TRBV5-8
j_call: TRBJ2-5

cdr3_nt: TGCGCCAGCAGCTTGGAGTTGGCTAGCGGGGGTAATGAGCAGTTCTTC
cdr3_aa: CASSLELASGGNEQFF
clone_size: -
d_call: TRBD2
v_call: TRBV5-1
j_call: TRBJ2-1

cdr3_nt: TGTGCCAGCAGCTTCGCAGGGGGTAGCTCTGGGGCCAACGTCCTGACTTTC
cdr3_aa: CASSFAGGSSGANVLTF
clone_size: few
d_call: TRBD1
v_call: TRBV5-4
j_call: TRBJ2-6

cdr3_nt: TGTGCCAGCAGCCCCGACAGGGCACGCCAAGAGACCCAGTACTTC
cdr3_aa: CASSPDRARQETQYF
clone_size: -
d_call: TRBD1
v_call: TRBV7-2
j_call: TRBJ2-5